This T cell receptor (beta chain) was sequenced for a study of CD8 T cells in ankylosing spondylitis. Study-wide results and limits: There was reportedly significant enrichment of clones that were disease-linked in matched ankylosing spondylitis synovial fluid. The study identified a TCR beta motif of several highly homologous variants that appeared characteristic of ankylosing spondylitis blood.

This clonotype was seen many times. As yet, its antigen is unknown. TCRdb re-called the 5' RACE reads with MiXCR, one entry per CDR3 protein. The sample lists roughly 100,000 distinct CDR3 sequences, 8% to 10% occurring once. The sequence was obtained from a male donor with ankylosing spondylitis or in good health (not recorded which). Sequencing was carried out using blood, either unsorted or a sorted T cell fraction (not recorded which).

The chain's CDR3 is CASRRDRAGLSGANVLTF. CDR3 nucleotide sequence: TGCGCCAGCAGAAGGGACAGGGCAGGCCTTAGTGGGGCCAACGTCCTGACTTTC. The J gene is TRBJ2-6, the V gene TRBV5-1; 9 bases agree with TRBD1. The ends lost 5 bases at V and 3 bases at J; junction bases unmatched: 12. CDR1 is SGHRS and CDR2 is YFSETQ in the germline V gene. The length of the CDR3 is 18 residues.